The clone carrying this T cell receptor (beta chain) appeared a few times. Its antigen is unidentified. This sample was included in a study of regulatory T cells in long-lasting Graves disease. Whole-study findings and limits: Accuracy may have suffered from the small sample size. TRBV28, TRBJ1-2 and TRBJ2-5 were segments that persistent disease favored. Persistent Graves' patients showed less TCR diversity than newly diagnosed ones.

Arm-PCR of CDR3 regions and iRepertoire HTBI primers were used to build TCR beta libraries. TCRdb ran MiXCR on the multiplex PCR reads and lists one entry per CDR3 protein. The sample has about 460,000 distinct CDR3 sequences, approximately 15% seen once. This sample's time point: newly diagnosed GD, antithyroid drugs for less than 3 months. The TCR library was made from RNA that had been extracted from PBMCs in TRIzol. Germline V gene lookup returns CDR1 MGHRA and CDR2 YSYEKL. The CDR3 is made up of 16 amino acids. V lost 1 base, J lost 2 bases, and 15 bases lay in between. The sample was also linked to a second study, of T cells in Graves' hyperthyroidism and ophthalmopathy. That source reports: The study enrolled patients aged 18 to 65 with newly diagnosed hyperthyroidism of under 2 months' duration.

The chain uses TRBV4-1 and TRBJ2-7; D is unresolved. This receptor was taken from a woman in her forties or fifties with Graves disease. The input for sequencing was peripheral blood mononuclear cells (PBMCs), taken at new diagnosis, from a patient treated with antithyroid drugs. The CDR3 DNA sequence: TGCGCCAGCAGCCAAGGAGCCCCTGAGTATACCTACGAGCAGTACTTC. Its translation is CASSQGAPEYTYEQYF.